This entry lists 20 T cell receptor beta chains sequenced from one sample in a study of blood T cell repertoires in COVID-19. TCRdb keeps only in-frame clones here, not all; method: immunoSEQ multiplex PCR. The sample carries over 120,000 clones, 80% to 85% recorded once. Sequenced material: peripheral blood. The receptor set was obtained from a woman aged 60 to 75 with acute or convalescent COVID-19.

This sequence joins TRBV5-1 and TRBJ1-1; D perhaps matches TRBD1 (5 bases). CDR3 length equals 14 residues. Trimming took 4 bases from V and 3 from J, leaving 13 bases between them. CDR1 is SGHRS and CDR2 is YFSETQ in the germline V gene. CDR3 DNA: TGCGCCAGCAGCGTCCGCGGGGCGGACACTGAAGCTTTCTTT. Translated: CASSVRGADTEAFF.

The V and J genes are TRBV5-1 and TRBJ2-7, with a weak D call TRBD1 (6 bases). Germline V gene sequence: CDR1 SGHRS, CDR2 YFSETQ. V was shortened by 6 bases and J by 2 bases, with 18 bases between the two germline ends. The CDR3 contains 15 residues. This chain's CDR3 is CASKQLAGATYEQYF. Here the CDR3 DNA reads TGCGCCAGCAAGCAATTGGCAGGGGCCACCTACGAGCAGTACTTC.

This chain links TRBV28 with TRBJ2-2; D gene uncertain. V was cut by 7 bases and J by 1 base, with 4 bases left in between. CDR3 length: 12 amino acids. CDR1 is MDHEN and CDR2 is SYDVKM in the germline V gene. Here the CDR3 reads CASTRNTGELFF. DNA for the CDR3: TGTGCCAGCACCAGGAACACCGGGGAGCTGTTTTTT. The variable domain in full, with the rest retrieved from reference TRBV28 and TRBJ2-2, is DVKVTQSSRYLVKRTGEKVFLECVQDMDHENMFWYRQDPGLGLRLIYFSYDVKMKEKGDIPEGYSVSREKKERFSLILESASTNQTSMYLCASTRNTGELFFGEGSRLTVL.

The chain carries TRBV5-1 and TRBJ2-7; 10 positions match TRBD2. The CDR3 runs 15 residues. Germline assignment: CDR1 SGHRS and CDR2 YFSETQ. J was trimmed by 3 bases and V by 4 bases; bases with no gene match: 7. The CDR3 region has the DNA TGCGCCAGCAGCAACCTAGCGGGAGCCCTCTACGAGCAGTACTTC. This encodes CASSNLAGALYEQYF.

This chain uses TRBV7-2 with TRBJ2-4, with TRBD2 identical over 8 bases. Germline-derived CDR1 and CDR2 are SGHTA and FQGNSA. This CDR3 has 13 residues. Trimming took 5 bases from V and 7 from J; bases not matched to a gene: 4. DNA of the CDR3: TGTGCCAGCAGCCAGACTAGCGCGAACATTCAGTACTTC. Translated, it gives CASSQTSANIQYF.

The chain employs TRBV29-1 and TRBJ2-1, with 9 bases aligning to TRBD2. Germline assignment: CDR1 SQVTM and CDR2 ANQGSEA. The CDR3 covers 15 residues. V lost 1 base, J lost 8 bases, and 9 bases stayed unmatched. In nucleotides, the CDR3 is TGCAGCGTTGAAGCGGGTAGCGGGAGAGTCGATGAGCAGTTCTTC. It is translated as CSVEAGSGRVDEQFF.

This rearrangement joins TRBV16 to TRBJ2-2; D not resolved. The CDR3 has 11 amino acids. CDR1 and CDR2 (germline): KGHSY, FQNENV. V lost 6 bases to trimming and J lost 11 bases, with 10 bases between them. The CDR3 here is CASSQAIELFF. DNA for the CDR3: TGTGCCAGCAGTCAAGCGATCGAGCTGTTTTTT.

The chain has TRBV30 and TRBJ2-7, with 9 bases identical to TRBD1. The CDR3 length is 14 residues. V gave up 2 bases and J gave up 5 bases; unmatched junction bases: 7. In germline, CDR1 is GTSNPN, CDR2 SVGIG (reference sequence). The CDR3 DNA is TGTGCCTGGAGTACTGGACAGGGGACGCACGAGCAGTACTTC. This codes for CAWSTGQGTHEQYF.

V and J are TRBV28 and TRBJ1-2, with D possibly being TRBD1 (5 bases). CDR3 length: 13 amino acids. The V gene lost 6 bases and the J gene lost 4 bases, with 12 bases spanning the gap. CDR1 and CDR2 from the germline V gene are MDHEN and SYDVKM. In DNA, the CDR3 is TGTGCCAGCAGCCCGAACGGGGGCTATGGCTACACCTTC. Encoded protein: CASSPNGGYGYTF.

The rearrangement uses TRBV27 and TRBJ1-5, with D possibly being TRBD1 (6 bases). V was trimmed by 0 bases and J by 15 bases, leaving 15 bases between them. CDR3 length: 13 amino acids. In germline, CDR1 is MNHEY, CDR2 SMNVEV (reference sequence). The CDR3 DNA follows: TGTGCCAGCAGTTTATCGGGGGCGGCCGTTCGGCATTTT. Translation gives CASSLSGAAVRHF.

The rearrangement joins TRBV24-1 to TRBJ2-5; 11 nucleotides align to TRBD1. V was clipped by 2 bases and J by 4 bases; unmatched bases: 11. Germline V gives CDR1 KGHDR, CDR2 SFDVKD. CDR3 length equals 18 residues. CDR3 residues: CATSDSKGPGQGVETQYF. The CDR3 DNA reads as TGTGCCACCAGTGATTCGAAGGGGCCGGGACAGGGGGTAGAGACCCAGTACTTC.

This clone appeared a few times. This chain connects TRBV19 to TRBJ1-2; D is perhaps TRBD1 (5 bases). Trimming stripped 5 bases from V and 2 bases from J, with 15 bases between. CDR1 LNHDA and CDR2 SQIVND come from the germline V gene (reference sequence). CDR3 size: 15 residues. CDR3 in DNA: TGTGCCAGTAGTCCCCCGGACATTTTAAACTATGGCTACACCTTC. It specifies CASSPPDILNYGYTF.

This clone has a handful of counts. CDR3 in DNA: TGTGCCAGTAGGATTGAAGTACAGGGGGCGTGCGAGCAGTACTTC. This codes for CASRIEVQGACEQYF. This chain uses TRBV19 with TRBJ2-7; 9 nucleotides line up with TRBD1. Trimming cost V 6 bases and J 6 bases; bases outside gene matches: 12. The CDR3 spans 15 residues. Germline CDR1 reads LNHDA; CDR2 reads SQIVND (reference sequence).

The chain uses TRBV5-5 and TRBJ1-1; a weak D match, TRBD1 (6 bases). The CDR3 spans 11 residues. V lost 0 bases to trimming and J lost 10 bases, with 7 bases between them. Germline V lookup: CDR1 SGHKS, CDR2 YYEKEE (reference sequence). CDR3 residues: CASSLETGAFF. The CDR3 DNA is TGTGCCAGCAGCTTGGAGACAGGAGCTTTCTTT.

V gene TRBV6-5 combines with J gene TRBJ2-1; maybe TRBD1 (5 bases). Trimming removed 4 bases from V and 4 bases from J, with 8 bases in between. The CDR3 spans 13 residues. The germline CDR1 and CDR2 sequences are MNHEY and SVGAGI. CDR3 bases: TGTGCCAGCAGTTCCCCAGGGTACAATGAGCAGTTCTTC. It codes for CASSSPGYNEQFF.

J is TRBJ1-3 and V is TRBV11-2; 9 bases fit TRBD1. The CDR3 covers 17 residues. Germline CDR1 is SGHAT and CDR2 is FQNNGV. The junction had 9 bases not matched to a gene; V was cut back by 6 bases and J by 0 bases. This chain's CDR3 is CASRRPGQGNSGNTIYF. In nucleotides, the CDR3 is TGTGCCAGCAGGCGCCCGGGACAGGGAAACTCTGGAAACACCATATATTTT.

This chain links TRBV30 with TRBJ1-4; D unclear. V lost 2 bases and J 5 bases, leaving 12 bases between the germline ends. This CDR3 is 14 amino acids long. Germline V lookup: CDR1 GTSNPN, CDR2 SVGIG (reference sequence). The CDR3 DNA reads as TGTGCCTGGAGTACGGAGATCGCAAATGAAAAACTGTTTTTT. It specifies CAWSTEIANEKLFF.

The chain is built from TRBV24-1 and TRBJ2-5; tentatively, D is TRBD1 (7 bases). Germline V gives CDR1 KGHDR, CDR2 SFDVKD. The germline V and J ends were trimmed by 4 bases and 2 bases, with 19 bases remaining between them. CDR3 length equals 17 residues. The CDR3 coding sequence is TGTGCCACCAGTGACACCCTGGACCCAGGGGGGCAAGAGACCCAGTACTTC. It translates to CATSDTLDPGGQETQYF.

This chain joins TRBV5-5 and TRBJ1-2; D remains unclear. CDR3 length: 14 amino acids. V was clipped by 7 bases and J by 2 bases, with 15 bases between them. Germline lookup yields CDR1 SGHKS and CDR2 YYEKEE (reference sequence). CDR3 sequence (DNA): TGTGCCAGCGGTGGCGGAGGCCTGAACTATGGCTACACCTTC. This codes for CASGGGGLNYGYTF.

CDR3 bases: TGTGCCAGCCGAAAGGGACAGCGGAACACTGAAGCTTTCTTT. Its translation is CASRKGQRNTEAFF. The chain employs TRBV28 and TRBJ1-1; 7 bases match TRBD1. Germline V gives CDR1 MDHEN, CDR2 SYDVKM. The CDR3 has 14 residues. The junction had 7 bases not matched to a gene; V was cut back by 8 bases and J by 1 base.